This TCR beta chain derives from a study of vaccination effects on CD4 cells after COVID-19 (dated by TCRdb to the early 2020s). Study-wide context: In the ViraFEST assay, PBMC were stimulated with viral peptide pools, and antigen-specific CD4+ T cell clonotypes were then identified by expansion using TCR sequencing. Around 2.1 million PBMC per well were cultured with 10 ug/ml peptides in IMDM containing around 5% human AB serum, approximately 10 IU/ml IL-2 and gentamicin. The Oncomine TCR Beta short-read assay on an Illumina iSeq 100 was used to sequence cultures from other donors in the study. Post-vaccine samples across the study were collected a median of 72 days after the second dose, with a range of 14 to 241. The full study included ten to eleven COVID-19 convalescent patients and a few SARS-CoV-2-naive healthy vaccine recipients. Samples were taken from three convalescent patients early (day +14) and late (day +241, +227, +161 respectively) after vaccination. SARS-CoV-2 spike-specific CD4+ TCR repertoires were compared before and after mRNA vaccination in COVID-19 convalescent patients and in infection-naive vaccine recipients.

What the authors observed across the whole study: In convalescent patients, the post-vaccine spike-reactive repertoire was composed mainly of new vaccine-induced clones that were largely distinct from infection-induced clones. Clones induced by infection and clones induced by vaccination both contracted markedly at late timepoints after vaccination, which fits with T cell responses waning over time. Only a small number of convalescent patients were included, and no early post-infection timepoints were available, which limited the study.

Library preparation employed the immunoSEQ multiplex PCR assay. DNA from the cultured and isolated CD4+ T cells underwent TCR beta CDR3 sequencing. As for how the authors treated the data: Non-productive TCR sequences were removed, reads were trimmed to the CDR3 region, and CDR3s of at least 7 amino acids were retained. Antigen-specific clonotypes were identified with the MANAFEST web app by comparing expansion in peptide wells against reference cultures. To count as positive, a clone had to show expansion at FDR<0.05 compared with the reference and with all other wells, an odds ratio above 5, and a frequency above 0.1% in two replicate wells. A clonotype was defined as cross-reactive if the clonotype was significantly expanded both in SARS-CoV-2 spike wells and in at least one common cold coronavirus spike condition. CDR3 similarity was assessed by Levenshtein distance using the stringdist R package, and unrooted trees were constructed with ape in R 3.6.1. In its TCRdb copy, this immuneACCESS table keeps in-frame sequences only and misses some clones. Where compared with another copy, unresolved V genes explain less than half of these, and the others have no known cause. D and trimming were read from the DNA, whereas the V and J calls and clone size are those reported in that table. The sample table shows 30,000 to 35,000 clones, and about three quarters are seen once. The top ten clones comprise about 7.1% of the sample.

Turning to this clone: This clone's antigen is unknown. No much larger clonotype is one base removed from it; base qualities were not supplied.

Counted from cysteine to phenylalanine, this CDR3 has 15 amino acids. Only CDR3 DNA is held: 45 bases, read in frame from base 1. V loses 1 base, J loses 1 base, and the germline ends lie 8 bases apart. CDR1 and CDR2 were assigned from the germline V gene as SGHVS and FQNEAQ. After roughly 11 days of culture, CD4+ T cells were isolated with the EasySep CD4+ T cell isolation kit. Convalescent patients had PCR-confirmed SARS-CoV-2 infection between March and December 2020, before Alpha, Beta and Delta variants emerged in the United States. Each participant received two doses of an mRNA SARS-CoV-2 vaccine, either BNT162b2 or mRNA-1273. Half of the culture medium was replaced with fresh IL-2-containing medium on days 3 and 7. Each peptide stimulation condition was cultured in triplicate wells unless otherwise noted. Using Ficoll-Paque Plus gradient centrifugation, PBMC were separated from whole blood and then either used fresh or cryopreserved at -140C. The QIAamp micro DNA kit was used to extract genomic DNA from the cultured CD4+ T cells.

Sequenced material: CD4+ T cells from PBMCs cultured without peptide, taken after COVID-19 vaccination. The sequence came from a human donor who had a prior SARS-CoV-2 infection. The V gene is TRBV7-8 and the J gene is TRBJ1-5; the D gene cannot be resolved reliably. The base sequence is TGTGCCAGCAGCTTAGTACCTGGGAGCAATCAGCCCCAGCATTTT. It codes for CASSLVPGSNQPQHF.